What follows are 10 T cell receptor beta chains derived from one specimen sequenced in a study of T cell repertoires in cytomegalovirus infection. TCRdb processed the reads anew with MiXCR; each CDR3 protein has one entry. The repertoire consists of tens of thousands of distinct CDR3 sequences, with roughly 20% occurring once and the leading ten covering 55% to 75%. These receptors' antigens are unknown. This sample comprised CD8+ T cells from cultured PBMCs, obtained from culture after CMV antigen stimulation. Receptors originate from a human donor in good health (CMV status not recorded). Some clones in this sample may be carry-over from other donors' samples.

This rearrangement joins TRBV2 to TRBJ2-3; D call uncertain. The CDR3 extends over 10 amino acids. Trimming shortened V by 7 bases and J by 8 bases, and 7 bases separated the two germline ends. Germline V gene data show CDR1 as SNHLY and CDR2 as FYNNEI. In DNA form, the CDR3 reads TGTGCCAGCACCCCTGGTACGCAGTATTTT. Protein product: CASTPGTQYF.

This clonotype came up many times. The genes are TRBV6-5 and TRBJ2-5; 8 bases align to TRBD2. The CDR3 totals 16 residues. V shed 2 bases and J 2 bases; nucleotides not matched to a gene: 7. Germline CDR1 MNHEY, CDR2 SVGAGI. DNA for the CDR3: TGTGCCAGCAGTTACCTGCCGACTAGCGTTCAAGAGACCCAGTACTTC. Its protein is CASSYLPTSVQETQYF.

This chain connects TRBV2 to TRBJ1-4; no firm D call. CDR3 length: 12 residues. Trimming stripped 10 bases from V and 8 bases from J, with 14 bases between. CDR1 SNHLY and CDR2 FYNNEI come from the germline V gene. The CDR3 DNA follows: TGTGCCATGGTGTCCCGGAGGGAAAAACTGTTTTTT. As protein: CAMVSRREKLFF.

V gene TRBV14 combines with J gene TRBJ2-7; TRBD1 is a possible D gene (6 bases). The CDR3 contains 16 residues. The V end lost 1 base, the J end lost 5 bases, and 18 bases lay between the germline ends. Looked up from germline, CDR1 is SGHDN and CDR2 is FVKESK. The CDR3 DNA is TGTGCCAGCAGCCAAGGAGGGCCAGGGGTTTTCGACGAGCAGTACTTC. Translating gives CASSQGGPGVFDEQYF.

J is TRBJ1-1 and V is TRBV5-5; 8 nucleotides agree with TRBD1. V lost 4 bases, J lost 4 bases, and 3 bases stayed unmatched. Germline CDR1 SGHKS, CDR2 YYEKEE (reference sequence). The CDR3 is 13 amino acids. The CDR3 region has the DNA TGTGCCAGCAGCGGACAGGGCGGCACTGAAGCTTTCTTT. It is translated as CASSGQGGTEAFF.

This chain connects TRBV7-8 to TRBJ2-7, with TRBD1 as a possible D gene (5 bases). Trimming removed 4 bases at V and 4 bases at J, with 14 bases between. Looked up from germline, CDR1 is SGHVS and CDR2 is FQNEAQ. This CDR3 region has 14 residues. CDR3 amino acids: CASSSPGQRYEQYF. CDR3 nucleotide sequence: TGTGCCAGCAGCTCCCCCGGACAAAGATACGAGCAGTACTTC.

This clonotype was picked up many times. The V call is TRBV7-9, the J call TRBJ2-1; the D gene is possibly TRBD2 (5 bases). This CDR3 is 16 amino acids long. V dropped 5 bases and J dropped 0 bases, with 14 bases sitting between them. CDR1 is SEHNR and CDR2 is FQNEAQ in the germline V gene (reference sequence). CDR3 DNA: TGTGCCAGCAGCGGAAGAAGCGGAAGCTCCTACAATGAGCAGTTCTTC. Its protein is CASSGRSGSSYNEQFF. Looking up the rest from reference TRBV7-9 and TRBJ2-1 gives the full variable domain: DTGVSQNPRHKITKRGQNVTFRCDPISEHNRLYWYRQTLGQGPEFLTYFQNEAQLEKSRLLSDRFSAERPKGSFSTLEIQRTEQGDSAMYLCASSGRSGSSYNEQFFGPGTRLTVL.

This clonotype was observed a single time. The chain links TRBV19 to TRBJ2-7; TRBD1 is a possible D gene (5 bases). V was cut by 5 bases and J by 3 bases, with 11 bases left in between. The CDR3 runs to 13 residues. The germline gives CDR1 LNHDA, CDR2 SQIVND (reference sequence). CDR3 amino acids: CASSHADSYEQYF. In DNA, the CDR3 is TGTGCCAGTAGTCACGCCGACAGCTACGAGCAGTACTTC.

This clonotype was seen only a few times. The chain has TRBV13 and TRBJ2-1; unclear D gene. The V gene lost 1 base and the J gene lost 6 bases, with 13 bases spanning the gap. The CDR3 is made up of 15 amino acids. Germline V gene data show CDR1 as PRHDT and CDR2 as FYEKMQ (reference sequence). This chain's CDR3 is CASSLVLGSINEQFF. The DNA for the CDR3 is TGTGCCAGCAGCTTAGTCTTGGGGTCGATCAATGAGCAGTTCTTC.

The J gene is TRBJ2-1, the V gene TRBV11-2, with D possibly being TRBD1 or TRBD2 (6 bases each). The V gene lost 5 bases and the J gene lost 5 bases, with 19 bases spanning the gap. Per the germline V gene, CDR1 is SGHAT and CDR2 is FQNNGV. There are 16 residues in the CDR3. In DNA, the CDR3 is TGTGCCAGCAGCCCGGGACGGGGGCCGGGGGACAATGAGCAGTTCTTC. Translating it yields CASSPGRGPGDNEQFF.